One and the same sample provided the 14 T cell receptor beta chains below, sequenced in a study of OX40 agonist ivuxolimab in advanced cancers. Some clones are missing from TCRdb's copy, which holds only in-frame ones; the method was immunoSEQ multiplex PCR. Of 65,000 to 100,000 clones in the sample, 80% to 95% were seen once. Sequenced material: CD4+ or CD8+ T cells sorted from blood, taken in a trial of the OX40 agonist ivuxolimab. These receptors were taken from an adult with an advanced solid tumor such as melanoma, head and neck, liver or kidney cancer.

The chain recombines TRBV28 with TRBJ2-2, with 9 bases aligning to TRBD1. The CDR3 has 13 residues. Germline lookup yields CDR1 MDHEN and CDR2 SYDVKM. The chain's CDR3 is CPTGQGGTGELFF. CDR3 coding DNA: TGTCCCACGGGACAGGGAGGTACCGGGGAGCTGTTTTTT.

The CDR3 nucleotides are TGTGCCAGCAGCGTAGCAGCGGGACAGGGAAGGAATGAGCAGTTCTTC. This gives the protein CASSVAAGQGRNEQFF. The chain employs TRBV9 and TRBJ2-1, with 9 bases lining up with TRBD1. V was pared by 0 bases and J by 7 bases, with 8 bases of the junction left unmatched. CDR3 length: 16 residues. The germline V gene encodes CDR1 SGDLS and CDR2 YYNGEE.

This chain links TRBV7-3 with TRBJ2-2, with 7 bases that match TRBD2. J was trimmed by 4 bases and V by 5 bases; bases with no gene match: 7. The germline CDR1 and CDR2 sequences are SGHTA and FQGTGA. The CDR3 consists of 15 residues. The CDR3, as DNA: TGTGCCAGCAGCCAAGTCGGGGGGAGCACCGGGGAGCTGTTTTTT. Its protein is CASSQVGGSTGELFF.

This chain uses TRBV7-9 with TRBJ2-7; perhaps D is TRBD1 or TRBD2 (5 bases each). Germline V gives CDR1 SEHNR, CDR2 FQNEAQ (reference sequence). The CDR3 extends over 13 amino acids. V lost 4 bases and J 3 bases, leaving 10 bases between the germline ends. In DNA form, the CDR3 reads TGTGCCAGCAGCTCGGGACGGATCTACGAGCAGTACTTC. It encodes CASSSGRIYEQYF.

The chain joins TRBV6-1 to TRBJ1-2, with 7 bases matching TRBD1. The V segment lost 3 bases and the J segment 5 bases; nucleotides outside the gene matches: 6. Germline CDR1 is MNHNS and CDR2 is SASEGT. This CDR3 comprises 14 residues. The CDR3 nucleotides are TGTGCCAGCAGTGATGTTGGCAGGGGGTATGGCTACACCTTC. This sequence encodes CASSDVGRGYGYTF.

The chain recombines TRBV6-1 with TRBJ2-3; the D is unclear. The V and J ends lost 1 base and 1 base respectively, with 6 bases between them. Germline CDR1 and CDR2: MNHNS and SASEGT. This CDR3 is built from 14 residues. The CDR3: CASSEGPRTDTQYF. For the CDR3, the DNA is TGTGCCAGCAGTGAAGGACCCCGCACAGATACGCAGTATTTT.

The V gene is TRBV15, the J gene TRBJ2-7; D remains unclear. V was pared by 0 bases and J by 0 bases, with 12 bases between. The CDR3 totals 16 residues. Germline CDR1 and CDR2: LNHNV and YYDKDF (reference sequence). The CDR3 coding sequence is TGTGCCACCAGCAGAGATCGGCGGCTTAGCTCCTACGAGCAGTACTTC. It translates to CATSRDRRLSSYEQYF.

This rearrangement joins TRBV18 to TRBJ2-7, with 7 bases identical to TRBD1. The trim removed 6 bases at V and 4 bases at J, leaving 12 bases unmatched. The CDR3 covers 15 residues. Germline CDR1 is KGHSH and CDR2 is LQKENI. The CDR3 reads CASSTGTDRTYEQYF. The CDR3 region has the DNA TGTGCCAGCTCGACGGGGACGGACAGGACATACGAGCAGTACTTC.

The CDR3 loop reads CASIRRQGTGELFF. The CDR3 region has the DNA TGTGCCAGTATACGGAGACAAGGCACCGGGGAGCTGTTTTTT. This chain uses TRBV19 with TRBJ2-2; unclear D gene. The germline V gene encodes CDR1 LNHDA and CDR2 SQIVND (reference sequence). V dropped 7 bases and J dropped 4 bases, with 13 bases sitting between them. CDR3 length: 14 amino acids.

CDR3 region: CASSKATGSMNTEAFF. CDR3 coding DNA: TGTGCCAGCAGCAAAGCGACAGGCAGCATGAACACTGAAGCTTTCTTT. The chain joins TRBV14 to TRBJ1-1; TRBD1 might be the D (6 bases). The germline CDR1 and CDR2 sequences are SGHDN and FVKESK. CDR3 length: 16 residues. Trimming removed 5 bases at V and 0 bases at J, with 16 bases between.

The chain has TRBV7-2 and TRBJ2-1; 8 bases agree with TRBD2. This CDR3 is built from 14 residues. The ends lost 7 bases at V and 4 bases at J; junction bases unmatched: 6. CDR1 is SGHTA, CDR2 FQGNSA, per germline. The CDR3 region has the DNA TGTGCCAGCATCACGGGGGGGTCATACAATGAGCAGTTCTTC. Its translation: CASITGGSYNEQFF.

The chain's CDR3 is CASSLGRGDSNQPQHF. For the CDR3, the DNA is TGTGCCAGCAGCTTGGGTAGGGGGGATAGCAATCAGCCCCAGCATTTT. The chain employs TRBV5-6 and TRBJ1-5; a possible D gene is TRBD1 (6 bases). The CDR3 contains 16 residues. V was shortened by 0 bases and J by 0 bases, with 10 bases between the two germline ends. CDR1 and CDR2 from the germline V gene are SGHDT and YYEEEE.

This sequence joins TRBV5-8 and TRBJ2-4; D remains unclear. There are 15 residues in the CDR3. Germline V gene data show CDR1 as SGHTS and CDR2 as YDEGEE. V lost 4 bases to trimming and J lost 0 bases, with 11 bases between them. For the CDR3, the DNA is TGTGCCAGCAGCCTGATGGTACTAGCCAAAAACATTCAGTACTTC. It codes for CASSLMVLAKNIQYF. The entire variable domain, with the rest obtained from reference TRBV5-8 and TRBJ2-4, is as follows: EAGVTQSPTHLIKTRGQQATLRCSPISGHTSVYWYQQALGLGLQFLLWYDEGEERNRGNFPPRFSGRQFPNYSSELNVNALELEDSALYLCASSLMVLAKNIQYFGAGTRLSVL.

V gene TRBV7-9 combines with J gene TRBJ2-1; D could derive from TRBD1 or TRBD2 (6 bases each). The germline V and J ends were trimmed by 2 bases and 5 bases, with 10 bases remaining between them. Germline V CDR1 and CDR2: SEHNR, FQNEAQ (reference sequence). The CDR3 length is 14 residues. The CDR3, as DNA: TGTGCCAGCAGCTTACGGGGGCAGGACAATGAGCAGTTCTTC. Translation: CASSLRGQDNEQFF.